This entry concerns a single TCR beta chain. What it binds is unknown. Germline V gene lookup returns CDR1 DFQATT and CDR2 SNEGSKA (reference sequence). This CDR3 region has 12 residues. Trimming took off 0 bases at V and 6 bases at J, with 9 bases between the two ends. The record originates from a study of T-cell memory formation after mild COVID-19. Study observations and caveats: Some SARS-CoV-2-responding clones were already detected in memory before infection. A balance of CD4 and CD8 characterized clones contracting day 15 to 85, whereas later expanders leaned CD4+.

Each CDR3 protein is one row after TCRdb ran MiXCR on the 5' RACE reads. The sample contains 150,000 to 200,000 distinct CDR3 sequences, roughly 17% of which appear only once. This clonotype originated in an adult woman who had mild COVID-19 (a few samples of this study predate the infection). Cell type and time point are not known. What was sequenced was PBMCs or a T cell subset sorted from them (not recorded which). The rearrangement uses TRBV20-1 and TRBJ2-7, with D perhaps TRBD2 (5 bases). The chain's CDR3 is CSARERVREQYF. CDR3 DNA sequence: TGCAGTGCTAGAGAGCGGGTACGCGAGCAGTACTTC.